The T cell receptor beta chain under discussion was sequenced for a study of blood T cell repertoires in COVID-19 (dated by TCRdb to between 2020 and 2021). About the investigation overall: Samples covering the acute and convalescent phases of COVID-19 were provided by collaborators in the United States, Italy and Spain. The material from the prospective study consisted of cDNA or gDNA derived from T cells, B-cell-depleted T cells, or PBMCs. Deeply sampled blood TCRbeta repertoires from subjects exposed to, actively infected with, or recovered from COVID-19 were included in the dataset. The repertoires were made available in a free public database intended to serve as a resource for research on the immune response to SARS-CoV-2. The samples were drawn from two sources: the first 160 participants of the ongoing ImmuneRACE study, and over 1,000 subjects contributed by 6 global collaborators. A de-identified subject ID, COVID-19 status, age in years and sex were almost always included in the sample metadata. HLA class I and class II types, where available, came from metadata supplied by the sample provider rather than from assay-based typing. Overall study outcomes, separate from this receptor: Clinical and demographic metadata were provided uncurated, with the amount varying by source and participant.

The immunoSEQ Assay, a bias-controlled multiplex PCR, was used to amplify TCRbeta CDR3 regions from genomic DNA. For the original study's pipeline: The number of nucleated cells in each sample was estimated by amplification of reference gene primers within the assay. Sequence reads were collapsed and filtered to measure the absolute abundance of every unique TCRbeta CDR3 rearrangement. Productive Simpson clonality was computed per sample as the square root of Simpson's diversity index over productive rearrangements. TCRdb holds this immuneACCESS table with in-frame rearrangements only. Some clones are missing; in checked studies, unresolved V genes explain under half, and the rest has no known cause. Clonal size and the V and J genes are those of that table, whereas D and trimming came from the DNA. This sample is represented by 51,000 or so clones; approximately 89% of them were singletons. The ten most abundant clones make up more than 7% of the sample.

CDR1 and CDR2 are drawn from the germline V gene: SNHLY, FYNNEI. V and J are truncated by 7 bases and 6 bases respectively, leaving an intervening sequence of 16 bases. From cysteine to phenylalanine, the CDR3 is 14 amino acids long. CDR3 DNA only is kept here, 42 bases in frame from base 1. Collaborating institutions collected whole blood in K2EDTA tubes following their own protocols. For TCRbeta analysis, collaborators shipped samples as frozen whole blood, isolated PBMCs, or DNA extracted from either of those sample types. About this clone: Its cognate antigen has yet to be identified. No base quality values were provided; no much bigger clone lies one nucleotide off.

The source of this sequence is a man aged 80 or over with active or convalescent COVID-19. The chain is assembled from TRBV2 and TRBJ1-5, with the D gene call left open. Sequences were obtained from peripheral blood. The nucleotides are TGTGCCAGCAAGGACGGGGTCGAGGGTCAGCCCCAGCATTTT. Its protein product is CASKDGVEGQPQHF.